Reported below is one T cell receptor (beta chain). Its antigen is undetermined. The sample originates from a study of cytotoxic CD8 clonotypes in ibrutinib-treated CLL. Study in general: After a median roughly twelve months on treatment (6 to 36), response samples were drawn.

The intended depth for sequencing was 1 in 200,000 to 1 in 1 million T cells. Clones were sequenced by immunoSEQ multiplex PCR, and TCRdb holds only the in-frame ones, with some missing. The sample includes tens of thousands of clones, 70% to 80% of them seen just once. The CDR3 runs to 16 residues. Looked up from germline, CDR1 is SEHNR and CDR2 is FQNEAQ (reference sequence). The trim removed 1 base at V and 5 bases at J, leaving 9 bases unmatched. Study-wide points: Collection times varied between progressing and sustained-remission patients. The public clonotypes identified were infrequent and showed contraction or stability on treatment.

This chain connects TRBV7-9 to TRBJ2-7, with 9 bases that match TRBD1. This TCR was sampled from a human donor with chronic lymphocytic leukemia. The source material was PBMCs, sampled at disease progression, from a patient treated with ibrutinib. CDR3: CASSLDRQGGGHEQYF. The CDR3 nucleotides read TGTGCCAGCAGCTTAGACCGACAGGGGGGAGGCCACGAGCAGTACTTC.